Below, 10 T cell receptor beta chains from the same sample are listed, as sequenced in a study of T cells in Graves' hyperthyroidism and ophthalmopathy. Amplified TCR beta CDR3 regions came from RNA transcripts. Carried out on the TCR CDR3, a first-round RT-PCR used the HTBI primer set. Each CDR3 protein gets one entry after TCRdb re-called the multiplex PCR reads with MiXCR. The profile shows 500,000 to 650,000 distinct CDR3 sequences, 14% of them singletons. The sample was blood. Receptors originate from a woman between 35 and 50 years old with Graves' hyperthyroidism.

This clonotype was detected many times. The genes are TRBV6-2 or TRBV6-3 and TRBJ2-1; D gene ambiguous. V was shortened by 6 bases and J by 4 bases, with 16 bases between the two germline ends. Germline V gene sequence: CDR1 MNHEY, CDR2 SVGEGT. The CDR3 runs 15 residues. The CDR3 nucleotides are TGTGCCAGCAGACCAAATAGCAATACTTACAATGAGCAGTTCTTC. Encoded protein: CASRPNSNTYNEQFF.

This clonotype was counted a few times. This chain links TRBV9 with TRBJ1-3; D is ambiguous. The V end lost 0 bases, the J end lost 8 bases, and 6 bases lay between the germline ends. The CDR3 is 12 residues long. The germline V gene has CDR1 SGDLS and CDR2 YYNGEE. DNA for the CDR3: TGTGCCAGCAGCGTAGACGCTGACACCATATATTTT. Translation gives CASSVDADTIYF.

The sample holds many counts of this clonotype. The chain employs TRBV30 and TRBJ1-3; D not certain. The V end was cut by 1 base, the J end by 0 bases, with 16 bases between. Per the germline V gene, CDR1 is GTSNPN and CDR2 is SVGIG (reference sequence). The CDR3 is 17 residues long. The CDR3 nucleotides read TGTGCCTGGAGTGCTCCCCCCCGGGATCTCTCTGGAAACACCATATATTTT. Protein product: CAWSAPPRDLSGNTIYF.

This clonotype came up many times. V is TRBV19 and J is TRBJ1-1, with a possible D match to TRBD1 (6 bases). CDR3 length: 13 amino acids. The ends were cut back, 4 bases at V and 4 bases at J, with 10 bases in the middle. Germline CDR1 LNHDA, CDR2 SQIVND (reference sequence). The CDR3 sequence: CASSKQGLTEAFF. DNA of the CDR3: TGTGCCAGTAGTAAACAGGGTCTCACTGAAGCTTTCTTT. Full variable domain (outside the CDR3, taken from reference TRBV19 and TRBJ1-1): DGGITQSPKYLFRKEGQNVTLSCEQNLNHDAMYWYRQDPGQGLRLIYYSQIVNDFQKGDIAEGYSVSREKKESFPLTVTSAQKNPTAFYLCASSKQGLTEAFFGQGTRLTVV.

This clonotype was recorded at least ten times. The chain couples TRBV6-1 to TRBJ1-2; 12 bases map to TRBD1. CDR1 and CDR2 from the germline V gene are MNHNS and SASEGT. The V and J ends lost 5 bases and 3 bases, in that order; junction bases with no gene match: 10. The CDR3 has 17 residues. CDR3 in amino acids: CASSSGTGGLRDYGYTF. The DNA for the CDR3 is TGTGCCAGCAGTTCCGGGACAGGGGGCCTTCGGGACTATGGCTACACCTTC.

The V and J genes are TRBV7-9 and TRBJ1-6; a possible D gene is TRBD1 (6 bases). The CDR3 consists of 17 residues. The germline V gene encodes CDR1 SEHNR and CDR2 FQNEAQ (reference sequence). Between the trimmed V and J ends, which lost 5 bases and 9 bases, there was a span of 23 bases. The CDR3 protein is CASSPLTRQAPRSPLHF. CDR3 in DNA: TGTGCCAGCAGCCCCCTAACCCGACAGGCCCCGCGTTCACCCCTCCACTTT.

This chain joins TRBV9 and TRBJ1-1, with TRBD1 matching 7 bases. This CDR3 comprises 19 residues. Germline assignment: CDR1 SGDLS and CDR2 YYNGEE. With 6 bases clipped from V and 2 bases from J, the junction kept 22 bases outside the gene matches. The CDR3 spells CASTPGGGGERADNTEAFF. The CDR3 region has the DNA TGTGCCAGCACCCCAGGAGGGGGCGGGGAGAGGGCGGATAACACTGAAGCTTTCTTT.

This clonotype was counted many times. This chain joins TRBV5-1 and TRBJ1-1; no definite D call. This CDR3 comprises 14 residues. V lost 6 bases, J lost 0 bases, and 12 bases lay in between. Germline lookup yields CDR1 SGHRS and CDR2 YFSETQ. As DNA, the CDR3 is TGCGCCAGCAACTATCGCAGTTTGAACACTGAAGCTTTCTTT. This codes for CASNYRSLNTEAFF.

This clonotype has a count of ten or more. The chain joins TRBV27 to TRBJ2-1, with TRBD1 as a possible D gene (5 bases). Germline-derived CDR1 and CDR2 are MNHEY and SMNVEV (reference sequence). V lost 3 bases to trimming and J lost 4 bases, with 13 bases between them. This CDR3 has 15 residues. CDR3 coding DNA: TGTGCCAGCAGTTTCGGTCAGGGTGTGTACAATGAGCAGTTCTTC. Translated, it gives CASSFGQGVYNEQFF.

This clonotype showed up many times. This chain links TRBV9 with TRBJ2-1, with TRBD2 identical over 10 bases. The CDR3 totals 15 residues. Unmatched junction bases numbered 4, after V lost 0 bases and J lost 7 bases. The V gene's germline CDR1 is SGDLS and CDR2 YYNGEE. Written as DNA, the CDR3 is TGTGCCAGCAGCGTAGCGGGTAGCGGGAGGAATGAGCAGTTCTTC. Amino acids: CASSVAGSGRNEQFF.